The clone carrying this T cell receptor beta chain was observed a single time. CDR1 and CDR2 (germline): SQVTM, ANQGSEA. The CDR3 loop spans 15 amino acids. The trim removed 1 base at V and 9 bases at J, leaving 8 bases unmatched. The data originate from a study of blood T cell repertoires in COVID-19. Overall study: Samples came from the United States, Italy and Spain, spanning acute and convalescent COVID-19.

TCRdb's table, derived via immunoSEQ multiplex PCR, lists solely in-frame clones and lacks some. The sample lists under 350,000 clones; around 90% were seen once. This sequence joins TRBV29-1 and TRBJ2-1; 11 bases are a match to TRBD2. The clonotype comes from a man between 70 and 80 years old with acute or convalescent COVID-19. Source material: peripheral blood. The CDR3 sequence: CSVEGLAGGLGEQFF. CDR3 nucleotides: TGCAGCGTTGAAGGGTTAGCGGGGGGGCTAGGTGAGCAGTTCTTC.